This entry concerns a single TCR beta chain. This clonotype is medium-sized (0.01 to 0.1%). It lacks a known antigen. Base qualities are not provided; no much larger clone lies one nucleotide away. The data originate from a study of HIV-infected patients and healthy controls (dated by TCRdb to between 2012 and 2015). At the level of the whole study: The question the study tested was whether immune perturbation and reconstitution could be captured by deep TCR repertoire sequencing of small blood samples from HIV patients. Study-wide conclusions, independent of this receptor: HLA typing of donors was not performed in the study. MAIT cell alpha-chain CDR3s were present at high frequency in healthy controls but severely depleted in HIV+ repertoires. Both the Jaccard index and the count of highly shared sequences showed that healthy controls shared more CDR3s between individuals than HIV+ patients did. The pairing of alpha and beta chains was not determined in the samples. The observed differences in diversity could not be explained by the slight differences in age and sex profiles between the study cohorts. In size-matched repertoire data, the apparent post-therapy recovery of the Gini index in HIV-infected patients was not replicated. Using whole blood restricted sequencing depth and prevented separating the dynamics of distinct T-cell subpopulations. Compared with untreated HIV+ repertoires, healthy control repertoires had roughly threefold more distinct CDR3s and higher Shannon diversity. Processing included only sixteen HIV-infected individuals, and this was regarded by the authors as a major limit on how widely the findings apply. HIV-infected repertoires showed significantly elevated mean Gini indices relative to controls, which possibly reflects oligoclonality. During therapy, a significant decrease in frequency was seen for HIV-associated CDR3s, whereas no significant change was found for CMV-associated CDR3s, although most of them became more frequent. Eight alpha and eight beta V genes showed significantly different mean usage between HIV-infected patients and controls. Comparisons were complicated by unequal numbers of distinct sequences between patients and controls, and rare events from HIV-infected data were overweighted by size-matching.

Whole blood was used without cell fractionation, so the repertoire reflected all unsorted peripheral T cells. Roughly 10 uninfected healthy donors were sampled as controls, a few of whom were sampled twice roughly 3 months apart. A roughly 2.4 ml sample of peripheral blood was drawn into Tempus tubes for RNA extraction. Residual genomic DNA was removed with the TURBO-DNase kit and globin mRNA was depleted with GLOBINclear. Spanning cysteine to phenylalanine, the CDR3 consists of 11 amino acids. The DNA shown is the 33-base CDR3, in frame from base 1. CDR1 and CDR2, per the germline V gene, are LGHNA and YNFKEQ. The trim is 4 bases for V and 4 bases for J, with a gap of 2 bases between the germline ends. Using SuperScript III with primers targeting the alpha and beta constant regions, approximately 500 ng of RNA was reverse transcribed. Separate alpha and beta chain libraries were generated by chain-specific third strand synthesis with multiplexing indices. The protocol used a single primer pair to amplify all rearrangements within a chain, which avoided primer bias, and attached molecular barcodes to each cDNA molecule. Purified cDNA was ligated with T4 RNA Ligase 1 onto a 5' RACE adapter bearing a random hexamer and the SP2 sequencing primer site. With slow temperature ramps used to favor optimal annealing, second strand synthesis was primed from the SP2 site with Phusion polymerase. Joined together, two random hexamer sequences that had both been added before amplification formed the 12-nucleotide barcode of each molecule. A short first PCR added P5 and P7 adapter elements plus a second index, followed by an approximately 25-cycle amplification PCR with P5s and P7 primers. Libraries received approximately 30 PCR cycles in total, were quantified on a Qubit, sized on a Bioanalyzer, and diluted to about 4 nM. Normalized libraries were sequenced on an Illumina MiSeq with 2 x 250 paired-end kits. Reverse transcription reactions underwent purification over MinElute columns, with elution into 9.5 to 10 ul Tris-Cl. The adapter ligations were run for 23 hours at 16 degrees C, and AMPure XP beads at a 1:1 ratio were afterwards used to clean them. From the authors' description of their analysis: A modified Decombinator that output V, J, insert and barcode information was used to process the demultiplexed FASTQ files. Sequences sharing a barcode but differing from the dominant sequence were discarded as errors, and barcodes clustered at Levenshtein distance 3 were counted to estimate original cDNA molecules. For downstream analyses, the R packages ineq, vegan, igraph and RCytoscape were used, along with IMGT nomenclature and CDR3 definitions. The authors computed V gene usage over distinct sequences and counted each TCR a single time to avoid skew from clonal expansion. Similarity networks connected unique CDR3 amino acid sequences within a donor whenever two sequences differed by a single Levenshtein edit. Published HIV-specific CDR3s (92 alpha, several hundred beta) and CMV-specific CDR3s (over 12 alpha, 200 to 300 beta) were compiled and searched for in the repertoires. Lower sequence numbers were not the cause of the decreased diversity in patients, as random subsampling to size-matched repertoires showed. TCRdb reran the public reads through fastp at Q25 and MiXCR, keeping productive beta chains. Here each entry gathers all rows of one CDR3 protein and keeps the most common genes and DNA. It is TCRdb's table, rather than the study itself, that gives the V and J calls and clone size. Across this sample there are 8,000 to 13,000 distinct CDR3 sequences, with roughly 8% seen only once. The biggest ten clones account for roughly 3.4% of the sample.

The source material was blood. The rearrangement combines TRBV4-2 with TRBJ1-3, with no confident D gene call. The sequence was collected from an adult in good health. The DNA reads as follows: TGTGCCAGCAGCCGCGGAAACACCATATATTTT. Translated, this is CASSRGNTIYF.